The 22 T cell receptor beta chains presented below share a single source sample, sequenced in a study of blood T cell repertoires in COVID-19. Profiling relied on immunoSEQ multiplex PCR, and the TCRdb table lists in-frame clones only, not all of them. The table records some 240,000 clones, roughly 90% of them present only once. The sequenced sample was peripheral blood. The receptors come from a man between 60 and 70 years old who had recovered from COVID-19.

Only a few counts were recorded for this clone. This CDR3 reads CASSPGQVGSLQYF. The DNA of the CDR3 is TGTGCCAGCAGCCCCGGACAGGTAGGGTCTTTGCAGTACTTC. V and J are TRBV3-1 (or the pseudogene TRBV3-2) and TRBJ2-7; 7 bases fit TRBD1. Germline V gene data show CDR1 as LGHDT and CDR2 as YNNKEL (reference sequence). After removal of 4 bases from V and 9 bases from J, the junction contained 12 bases not matched to a gene. The CDR3 is 14 amino acids.

This clone was recorded once. The V and J genes are TRBV11-2 and TRBJ2-3; 7 nucleotides line up with TRBD2. CDR1 and CDR2 (germline): SGHAT, FQNNGV. V was clipped by 0 bases and J by 7 bases; unmatched bases: 19. This CDR3 region has 19 residues. The CDR3 is CASSLDSMWASGHIYTQYF. The CDR3 DNA is TGTGCCAGCAGCTTAGATTCTATGTGGGCTAGCGGACATATTTATACGCAGTATTTT. The full variable domain, in which reference TRBV11-2 and TRBJ2-3 provide the parts outside the CDR3, is EAGVAQSPRYKIIEKRQSVAFWCNPISGHATLYWYQQILGQGPKLLIQFQNNGVVDDSQLPKDRFSAERLKGVDSTLKIQPAKLEDSAVYLCASSLDSMWASGHIYTQYFGPGTRLTVL.

Only one count was recorded for this clone. The chain employs TRBV3-1 (or the pseudogene TRBV3-2) and TRBJ2-7; D is perhaps TRBD1 (6 bases). CDR1 is LGHDT and CDR2 is YNNKEL in the germline V gene (reference sequence). CDR3 size: 13 residues. With 4 bases removed from V and 3 bases from J, the gap between germline ends came to 10 bases. The CDR3 loop reads CASSRTVRYEQYF. DNA of the CDR3: TGTGCCAGCAGCCGGACAGTCCGCTACGAGCAGTACTTC.

This clone was picked up one time. The chain combines TRBV5-1 with TRBJ1-1; 7 nucleotides align to TRBD1. V lost 5 bases, J lost 7 bases, and 11 bases stayed unmatched. CDR1 is SGHRS and CDR2 is YFSETQ in the germline V gene. This CDR3 comprises 14 residues. The CDR3 here is CASRYNTGASEAFF. CDR3 in DNA: TGCGCCAGCAGGTATAACACAGGGGCGAGTGAAGCTTTCTTT.

The rearrangement links TRBV5-1 to TRBJ2-7; 7 bases map to TRBD2. This CDR3 is built from 13 residues. Per the germline V gene, CDR1 is SGHRS and CDR2 is YFSETQ. J lost 4 bases, V lost 5 bases, and 6 bases had no gene match. Here the CDR3 reads CASRGGGVYEQYF. The DNA for the CDR3 is TGCGCCAGCAGGGGCGGGGGAGTTTACGAGCAGTACTTC.

The V call is TRBV2, the J call TRBJ1-2; perhaps TRBD1 as D (6 bases). V lost 8 bases to trimming and J lost 0 bases, with 10 bases between them. CDR1 is SNHLY, CDR2 FYNNEI, per germline. The CDR3 extends over 13 amino acids. The CDR3 spells CASGGQTNYGYTF. The CDR3 DNA reads TGTGCCAGCGGAGGACAGACTAACTATGGCTACACCTTC.

The chain employs TRBV7-9 and TRBJ2-5, with a tentative D call TRBD1 (6 bases). Germline CDR1 reads SEHNR; CDR2 reads FQNEAQ (reference sequence). The CDR3 has 14 amino acids. V was clipped by 1 base and J by 5 bases, with 11 bases between them. CDR3 bases: TGTGCCAGCAGCTTAGGGGGGCCGGAGGAGACCCAGTACTTC. Translating gives CASSLGGPEETQYF.

In this sample, this clone turned up once. The rearrangement links TRBV19 to TRBJ1-4, with 7 bases lining up with TRBD1. CDR3 length: 14 amino acids. V trimming: 4 bases; J trimming: 4 bases; junction bases outside the gene matches: 3. The V gene's germline CDR1 is LNHDA and CDR2 SQIVND (reference sequence). The CDR3 region has the DNA TGTGCCAGTAGTAGACAGGGCGTTAATGAAAAACTGTTTTTT. The encoded protein is CASSRQGVNEKLFF.

The rearrangement links TRBV19 to TRBJ2-4; 8 bases align to TRBD1. Germline lookup yields CDR1 LNHDA and CDR2 SQIVND (reference sequence). The CDR3 covers 14 residues. V trimming: 7 bases; J trimming: 1 base; junction bases outside the gene matches: 3. In DNA, the CDR3 is TGTGCCAGTAACAGGGGGTTCGCCAAAAACATTCAGTACTTC. Translation: CASNRGFAKNIQYF.

The V call is TRBV5-1, the J call TRBJ2-7, with 7 bases fitting TRBD1. With 3 bases clipped from V and 6 bases from J, the junction kept 6 bases outside the gene matches. The CDR3 runs to 13 residues. Germline lookup yields CDR1 SGHRS and CDR2 YFSETQ. CDR3 protein: CASSSGQVGEQYF. The CDR3 DNA follows: TGCGCCAGCAGCTCCGGACAGGTCGGCGAGCAGTACTTC.

The chain employs TRBV7-2 and TRBJ1-1, with 7 positions matching TRBD1. V was pared by 1 base and J by 5 bases, with 4 bases of the junction left unmatched. CDR1 and CDR2 from the germline V gene are SGHTA and FQGNSA. This CDR3 is 14 amino acids long. This chain's CDR3 is CASSLVRGRTEAFF. The CDR3 DNA follows: TGTGCCAGCAGCTTAGTGAGGGGGCGGACTGAAGCTTTCTTT.

The chain uses TRBV29-1 and TRBJ1-2; 8 positions match TRBD1. This CDR3 spans 12 amino acids. CDR1 and CDR2 (germline): SQVTM, ANQGSEA. J was trimmed by 4 bases and V by 6 bases; bases with no gene match: 4. CDR3 amino acids: CSVDREAYGYTF. The CDR3 region has the DNA TGCAGCGTGGACAGGGAGGCCTATGGCTACACCTTC.

The V and J genes are TRBV28 and TRBJ2-2; TRBD2 matches at 9 bases. This CDR3 has 17 amino acids. CDR1 MDHEN and CDR2 SYDVKM come from the germline V gene. The junction had 10 bases not matched to a gene; V was cut back by 6 bases and J by 2 bases. CDR3: CASSRARGGFNTGELFF. CDR3 sequence (DNA): TGTGCCAGCAGCCGTGCGCGGGGGGGCTTTAACACCGGGGAGCTGTTTTTT.

The chain uses TRBV5-6 and TRBJ1-5; 7 nucleotides line up with TRBD1. With 4 bases clipped from V and 2 bases from J, the junction kept 12 bases outside the gene matches. Germline CDR1 and CDR2: SGHDT and YYEEEE. CDR3 length: 17 residues. The CDR3 is CASSPRGAGIGNQPQHF. CDR3 sequence (DNA): TGTGCCAGCAGCCCCAGGGGGGCGGGGATTGGCAATCAGCCCCAGCATTTT.

This chain links TRBV6-1 with TRBJ2-1, with a tentative D call TRBD1 (7 bases). Trimming took 6 bases from V and 8 from J, leaving 23 bases between them. This CDR3 contains 16 residues. CDR1 is MNHNS, CDR2 SASEGT, per germline. The CDR3 loop is CASREHRGRRVDEQFF. CDR3 in DNA: TGTGCCAGCAGGGAACACAGGGGAAGGAGGGTCGATGAGCAGTTCTTC.

There are a few counts of this clone. This chain uses TRBV5-1 with TRBJ2-7, with D tentatively TRBD2 (6 bases). CDR3 length equals 19 residues. Per the germline V gene, CDR1 is SGHRS and CDR2 is YFSETQ. V was clipped by 4 bases and J by 4 bases, with 30 bases between them. The DNA of the CDR3 is TGCGCCAGCAGCCCGAATACGGGACTGCCCGGGGGATCCATTTACGAGCAGTACGTC. This gives the protein CASSPNTGLPGGSIYEQYV.

V is TRBV2 and J is TRBJ2-1; 12 nucleotides agree with TRBD2. The germline CDR1 and CDR2 sequences are SNHLY and FYNNEI. CDR3 length: 16 residues. V trimming: 6 bases; J trimming: 7 bases; junction bases outside the gene matches: 10. CDR3 sequence: CASRASGGARANEQFF. The CDR3 DNA reads TGTGCCAGCAGGGCTAGCGGGGGGGCAAGGGCGAATGAGCAGTTCTTC.

The chain combines TRBV9 with TRBJ2-2, with 7 nucleotides matching TRBD2. This CDR3 spans 15 amino acids. V shed 4 bases, J shed 7 bases, and the junction held 10 bases outside the gene matches. Germline lookup yields CDR1 SGDLS and CDR2 YYNGEE. In DNA form, the CDR3 reads TGTGCCAGCAGCCCCCGTTGGGGGGGAATCGGGGAGCTGTTTTTT. Encoded protein: CASSPRWGGIGELFF.

This clone was seen a single time. The J gene is TRBJ2-3, the V gene TRBV10-1; 9 bases are a match to TRBD1. The CDR3 consists of 12 residues. Germline trimming cut 8 bases from V and 5 bases from J; bases unmatched to any gene: 2. Germline CDR1 WNHNN, CDR2 SYGVQD (reference sequence). The CDR3 protein is CASGQGLDTQYF. CDR3 DNA: TGCGCCAGCGGACAGGGGTTAGATACGCAGTATTTT.

This clone has a single count. The chain uses TRBV5-1 and TRBJ2-7; tentatively, D is TRBD1 (6 bases). This CDR3 has 15 amino acids. Germline V CDR1 and CDR2: SGHRS, YFSETQ. V was trimmed by 0 bases and J by 2 bases, leaving 12 bases between them. This CDR3 is CASSLGGLGAYEQYF. DNA for the CDR3: TGCGCCAGCAGCTTGGGGGGGCTAGGGGCCTACGAGCAGTACTTC.

The chain has TRBV11-2 and TRBJ1-5, with 9 bases lining up with TRBD1. Germline CDR1 reads SGHAT; CDR2 reads FQNNGV. The CDR3 is 14 amino acids. Germline trimming cut 5 bases from V and 4 bases from J; bases unmatched to any gene: 3. CDR3 sequence (DNA): TGTGCCAGCAGCCAGGACAGGGGAAATCAGCCCCAGCATTTT. Translating gives CASSQDRGNQPQHF.

This chain joins TRBV11-2 and TRBJ1-6; 7 nucleotides align to TRBD1. The length of the CDR3 is 18 residues. Germline V gene data show CDR1 as SGHAT and CDR2 as FQNNGV. J gave up 2 bases and V 1 base, and 8 bases lay outside the gene matches. The CDR3 region has the DNA TGTGCCAGCAGCTTAGGGGCGGGCAGGGGGACCTATAATTCACCCCTCCACTTT. Amino acids: CASSLGAGRGTYNSPLHF.